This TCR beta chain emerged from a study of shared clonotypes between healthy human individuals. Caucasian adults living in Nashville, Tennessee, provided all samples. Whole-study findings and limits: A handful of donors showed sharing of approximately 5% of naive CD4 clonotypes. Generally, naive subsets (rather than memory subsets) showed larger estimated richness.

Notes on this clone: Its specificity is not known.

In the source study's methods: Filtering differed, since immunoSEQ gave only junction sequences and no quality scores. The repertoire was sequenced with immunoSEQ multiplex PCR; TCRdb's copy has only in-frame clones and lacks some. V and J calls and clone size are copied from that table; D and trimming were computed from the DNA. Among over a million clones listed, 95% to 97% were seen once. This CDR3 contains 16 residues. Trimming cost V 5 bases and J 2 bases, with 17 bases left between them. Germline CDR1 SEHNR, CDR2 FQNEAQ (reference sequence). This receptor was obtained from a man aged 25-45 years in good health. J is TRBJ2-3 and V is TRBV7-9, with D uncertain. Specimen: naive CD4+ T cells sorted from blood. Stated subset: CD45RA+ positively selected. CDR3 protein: CASSNTRSFPTDTQYF. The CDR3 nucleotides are TGTGCCAGCAGCAACACCCGGAGTTTCCCCACAGATACGCAGTATTTT.